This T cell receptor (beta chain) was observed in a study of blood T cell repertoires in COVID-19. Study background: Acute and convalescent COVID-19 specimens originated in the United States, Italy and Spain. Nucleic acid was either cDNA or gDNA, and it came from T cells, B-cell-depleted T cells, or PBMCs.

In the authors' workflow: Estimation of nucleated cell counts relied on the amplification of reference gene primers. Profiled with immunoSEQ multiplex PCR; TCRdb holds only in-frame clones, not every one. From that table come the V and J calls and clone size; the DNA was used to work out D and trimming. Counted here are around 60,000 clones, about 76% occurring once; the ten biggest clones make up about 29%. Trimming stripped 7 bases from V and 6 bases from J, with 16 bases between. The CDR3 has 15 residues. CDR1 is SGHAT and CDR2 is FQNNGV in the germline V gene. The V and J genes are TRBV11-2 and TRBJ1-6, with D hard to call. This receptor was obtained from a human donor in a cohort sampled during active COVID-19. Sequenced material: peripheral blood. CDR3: CASTLGSGGNSPLHF. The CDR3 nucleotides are TGTGCCAGCACCCTAGGGTCAGGAGGTAATTCACCCCTCCACTTT.